The subject of this entry is one T cell receptor (beta chain). Its antigen is undetermined. These data originate in a study of T-cell reconstitution after alpha-beta-depleted transplantation in children. Unique molecular identifiers were used in preparing the TCRbeta library. TCRdb re-called the PCR reads with MiXCR, one entry per CDR3 protein. The sample has fewer than 150,000 distinct CDR3 sequences; about 9.5% are singletons. Points from the study as a whole: T-cell numbers and diversity, one year after transplant, stemmed largely from T cells that were newly produced.

Deletions cut 7 bases from V and 0 bases from J, with 9 bases between. This CDR3 is 13 amino acids long. CDR1 is DFQATT and CDR2 is SNEGSKA in the germline V gene (reference sequence). The gene calls are TRBV20-1 and TRBJ1-4; tentatively, D is TRBD1 (5 bases). The sequencing here drew on PBMCs, mostly from graft donor cells, taken 180 days after TCRalphabeta/CD19-depleted stem cell transplant. The TCR comes from a girl in the first two years of life who had a stem cell transplant for combined immunodeficiency, so the T cells may come from the graft donor. The CDR3 nucleotides read TGCAGTGGACAGTCTGCAACTAATGAAAAACTGTTTTTT. Residues: CSGQSATNEKLFF.